This T cell receptor (beta chain) was documented in a study of T-cell memory formation after mild COVID-19. Study results and limitations: Contracting CD4+ clones lay largely in CM and EM, with CD8+ ones residing in EMRA.

Turning to this clonotype: No antigen is known for it.

Looked up from germline, CDR1 is SGDLS and CDR2 is YYNGEE. The CDR3 contains 16 residues. The J segment lost 3 bases and the V segment lost 5 bases, leaving 10 bases of the junction unmatched. TCR alpha and TCR beta cDNA libraries carrying sample barcodes and UMIs came from 5'RACE with constant-segment primers. TCRdb re-called the 5' RACE reads through MiXCR, storing one row per CDR3 protein. The table has 540,000 or so distinct CDR3 sequences, around 20% seen once; the top ten hold under 15%. The gene calls are TRBV9 and TRBJ2-1; 8 bases agree with TRBD1. The sample was PBMCs or a T cell subset sorted from them (not recorded which). The source is an adult woman who had mild COVID-19 (a few samples of this study predate the infection). Cell type and time point are not known. CDR3 bases: TGTGCCAGCAGTTCCCCGGGGACAGGCGACTACAATGAGCAGTTCTTC. Its protein is CASSSPGTGDYNEQFF.